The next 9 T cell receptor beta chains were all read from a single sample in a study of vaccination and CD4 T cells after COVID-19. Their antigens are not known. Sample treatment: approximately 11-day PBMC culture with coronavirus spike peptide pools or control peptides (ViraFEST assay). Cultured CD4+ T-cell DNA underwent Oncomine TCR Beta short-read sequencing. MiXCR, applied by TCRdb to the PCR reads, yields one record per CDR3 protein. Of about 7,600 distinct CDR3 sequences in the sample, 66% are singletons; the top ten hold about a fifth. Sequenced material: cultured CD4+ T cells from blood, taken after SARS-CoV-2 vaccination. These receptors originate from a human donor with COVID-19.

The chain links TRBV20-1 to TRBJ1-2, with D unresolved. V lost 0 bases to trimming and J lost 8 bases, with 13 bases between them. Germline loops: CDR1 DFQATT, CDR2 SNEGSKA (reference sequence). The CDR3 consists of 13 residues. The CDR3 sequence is CSARDSVGSGYTF. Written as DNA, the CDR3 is TGCAGTGCTAGAGATTCGGTAGGGTCAGGCTACACCTTC.

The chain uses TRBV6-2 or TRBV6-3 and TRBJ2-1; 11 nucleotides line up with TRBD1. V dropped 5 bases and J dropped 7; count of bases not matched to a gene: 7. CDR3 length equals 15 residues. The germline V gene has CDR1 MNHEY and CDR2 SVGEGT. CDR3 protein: CASSRPGTGGNEQFF. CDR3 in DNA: TGTGCCAGCAGTCGTCCCGGGACAGGGGGGAATGAGCAGTTCTTC.

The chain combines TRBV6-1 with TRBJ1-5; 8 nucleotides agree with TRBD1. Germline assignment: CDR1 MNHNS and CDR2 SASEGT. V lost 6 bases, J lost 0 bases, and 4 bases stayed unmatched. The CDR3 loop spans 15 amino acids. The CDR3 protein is CASRRDRYSNQPQHF. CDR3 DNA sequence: TGTGCCAGCAGACGGGACAGGTATAGCAATCAGCCCCAGCATTTT.

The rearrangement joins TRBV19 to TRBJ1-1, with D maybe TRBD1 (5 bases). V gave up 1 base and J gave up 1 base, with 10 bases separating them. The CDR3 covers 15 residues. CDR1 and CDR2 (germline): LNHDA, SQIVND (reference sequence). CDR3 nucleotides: TGTGCCAGTAGTATAGTCGGGACGGAGAACACTGAAGCTTTCTTT. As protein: CASSIVGTENTEAFF.

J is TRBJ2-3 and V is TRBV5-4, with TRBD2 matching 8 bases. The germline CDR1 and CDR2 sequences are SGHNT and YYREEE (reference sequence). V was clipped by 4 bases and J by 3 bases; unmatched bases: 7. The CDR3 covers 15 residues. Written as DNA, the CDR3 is TGTGCCAGCAGCCTCGGGGGGGCCGGAACAGATACGCAGTATTTT. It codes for CASSLGGAGTDTQYF.

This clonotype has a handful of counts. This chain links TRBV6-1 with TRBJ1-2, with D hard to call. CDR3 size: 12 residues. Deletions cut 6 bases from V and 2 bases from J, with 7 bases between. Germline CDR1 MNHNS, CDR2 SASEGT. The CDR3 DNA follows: TGTGCCAGCAGCCCAGGCAACTATGGCTACACCTTC. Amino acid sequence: CASSPGNYGYTF.

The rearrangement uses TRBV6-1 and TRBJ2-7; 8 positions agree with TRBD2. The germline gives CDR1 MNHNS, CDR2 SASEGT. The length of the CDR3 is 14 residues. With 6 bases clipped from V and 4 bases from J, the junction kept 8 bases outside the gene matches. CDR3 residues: CASRTSGGGYEQYF. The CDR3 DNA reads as TGTGCCAGCAGAACCAGCGGGGGTGGTTACGAGCAGTACTTC.

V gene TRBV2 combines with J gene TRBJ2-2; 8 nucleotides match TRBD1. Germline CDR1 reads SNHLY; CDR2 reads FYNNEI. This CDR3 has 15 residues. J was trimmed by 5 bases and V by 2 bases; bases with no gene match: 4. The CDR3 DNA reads TGTGCCAGCAGTGAACAGGGGGCGCGGACCGGGGAGCTGTTTTTT. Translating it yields CASSEQGARTGELFF. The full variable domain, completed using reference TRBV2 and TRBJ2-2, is EPEVTQTPSHQVTQMGQEVILRCVPISNHLYFYWYRQILGQKVEFLVSFYNNEISEKSEIFDDQFSVERPDGSNFTLKIRSTKLEDSAMYFCASSEQGARTGELFFGEGSRLTVL.

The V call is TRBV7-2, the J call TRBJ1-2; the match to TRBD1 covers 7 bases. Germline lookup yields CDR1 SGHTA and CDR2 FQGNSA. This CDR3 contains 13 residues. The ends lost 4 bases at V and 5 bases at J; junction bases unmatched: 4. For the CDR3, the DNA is TGTGCCAGCAGCTGGGACAGACAGTATGGCTACACCTTC. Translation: CASSWDRQYGYTF. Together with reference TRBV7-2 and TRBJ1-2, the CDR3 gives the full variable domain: GAGVSQSPSNKVTEKGKDVELRCDPISGHTALYWYRQSLGQGLEFLIYFQGNSAPDKSGLPSDRFSAERTGGSVSTLTIQRTQQEDSAVYLCASSWDRQYGYTFGSGTRLTVV.